This T cell receptor beta chain comes out of a study of PD-1 blockade in classical Hodgkin lymphoma. Time point described: cycle 4 day 1 (C4D1), after less than 7 weeks of nivolumab. Every patient relapsed after autologous stem cell transplantation, and brentuximab vedotin exposure varied. The study isolated CD8+ T cells from thawed PBMCs by magnetic negative selection. The study recorded best responses of complete response, partial response or progressive disease. Remarks on this clone: Its antigen remains unknown.

Findings and limits, study-wide: Nivolumab starters within 1 year of ASCT were excluded. A significant rise in TCR diversity was seen by C4D1 for CD4+ cells but not for CD8+ cells. Complete responders matched newly diagnosed patients in baseline diversity.

The repertoire was sequenced with immunoSEQ multiplex PCR; TCRdb's copy has only in-frame clones and lacks some. The sample carries 1,500 or so clones, around 78% recorded once. The TCR comes from a human donor with classical Hodgkin lymphoma. The donor label of this sample is uncertain. This specimen was CD8+ T cells from blood, taken before the fourth cycle of nivolumab.

CDR3 coding DNA: TGTGCCAGCAGTTTTCCATTGACAGGCGCGCGAGAAAACACAGATACGCAGTATTTT. Translating gives CASSFPLTGARENTDTQYF. The chain recombines TRBV2 with TRBJ2-3; D is possibly TRBD1 (6 bases). V was pared by 5 bases and J by 2 bases, with 26 bases between. CDR3 length: 19 amino acids. Germline-derived CDR1 and CDR2 are SNHLY and FYNNEI.